This passage covers 19 T cell receptor beta chains from one sample sequenced in a study of identical twins. TCRdb re-derived calls from the 5' RACE reads in MiXCR, one entry per CDR3 protein. The table has about 240,000 distinct CDR3 sequences, about 10% seen once. The sample consisted of memory T cells sorted from blood. The source is a man aged 45-65 years in good health.

This clonotype came up many times. The J gene is TRBJ2-1, the V gene TRBV7-2; D is unresolved. Germline V lookup: CDR1 SGHTA, CDR2 FQGNSA. There are 16 residues in the CDR3. V dropped 2 bases and J dropped 4 bases, with 15 bases sitting between them. The CDR3 DNA is TGTGCCAGCAGCTTAAGGCCCTCACTGCAATACAATGAGCAGTTCTTC. Its translation is CASSLRPSLQYNEQFF.

The rearrangement uses TRBV20-1 and TRBJ1-6; TRBD1 matches 9 bases. Germline CDR1 and CDR2: DFQATT and SNEGSKA (reference sequence). The ends lost 5 bases at V and 0 bases at J; junction bases unmatched: 2. The CDR3 has 15 amino acids. This CDR3 reads CSASDRGSYNSPLHF. In nucleotides, the CDR3 is TGCAGTGCTTCGGACAGGGGCTCCTATAATTCACCCCTCCACTTT.

This clonotype was recorded at least ten times. The V and J genes are TRBV30 and TRBJ1-1; a possible D gene is TRBD1 (5 bases). CDR1 is GTSNPN, CDR2 SVGIG, per germline (reference sequence). The CDR3 sequence is 13 residues long. V lost 0 bases and J 8 bases, leaving 13 bases between the germline ends. The CDR3 DNA reads as TGTGCCTGGAGTGTACTTGGAGGGGTAGAAGCTTTCTTT. As protein: CAWSVLGGVEAFF.

This clonotype has just a few counts. The genes are TRBV5-8 and TRBJ2-7, with D unresolved. There are 13 residues in the CDR3. Germline CDR1 SGHTS, CDR2 YDEGEE. The V gene lost 4 bases and the J gene lost 3 bases, with 11 bases spanning the gap. The CDR3 sequence is CASSVTAFYEQYF. CDR3 nucleotide sequence: TGTGCCAGCAGCGTGACTGCCTTCTACGAGCAGTACTTC.

This clonotype was seen a few times. The chain carries TRBV6-2 or TRBV6-3 and TRBJ2-2; perhaps TRBD1 as D (6 bases). The CDR3 is 18 amino acids. Trimming pared 2 bases from V and 3 bases from J, leaving 19 bases between. Germline V gene lookup returns CDR1 MNHEY and CDR2 SVGEGT. In DNA, the CDR3 is TGTGCCAGCAGTTACACGACCCTGGGACATAAGGACACCGGGGAGCTGTTTTTT. It translates to CASSYTTLGHKDTGELFF.

This clonotype was seen many times. The genes are TRBV27 and TRBJ1-2, with TRBD1 matching 8 bases. The V gene end was trimmed by 5 bases and the J gene end by 8 bases; junction bases not matched to a gene: 7. The V gene's germline CDR1 is MNHEY and CDR2 SMNVEV (reference sequence). The CDR3 is 13 residues long. CDR3 sequence reads: CASSPQGAPGYTF. In DNA, the CDR3 is TGTGCCAGCAGTCCGCAGGGGGCGCCGGGCTACACCTTC.

The J gene is TRBJ1-6, the V gene TRBV27; D gene uncertain. The germline V gene encodes CDR1 MNHEY and CDR2 SMNVEV (reference sequence). V dropped 6 bases and J dropped 9 bases, with 21 bases sitting between them. CDR3 size: 16 residues. The CDR3 spells CASRSARTVKGSPLHF. CDR3 nucleotide sequence: TGTGCCAGCAGGAGTGCCAGGACGGTGAAAGGTTCACCCCTCCACTTT.

This clonotype showed up just a few times. The CDR3 protein is CASQLADTQYF. The CDR3, as DNA: TGTGCCAGCCAACTCGCAGATACGCAGTATTTT. The chain recombines TRBV7-9 with TRBJ2-3; D is ambiguous. Germline V CDR1 and CDR2: SEHNR, FQNEAQ (reference sequence). V was pared by 8 bases and J by 4 bases, with 7 bases between. This CDR3 has 11 residues. Full variable domain (rest looked up from reference TRBV7-9 and TRBJ2-3): DTGVSQNPRHKITKRGQNVTFRCDPISEHNRLYWYRQTLGQGPEFLTYFQNEAQLEKSRLLSDRFSAERPKGSFSTLEIQRTEQGDSAMYLCASQLADTQYFGPGTRLTVL.

This clonotype was observed many times. The chain joins TRBV28 to TRBJ2-5, with D possibly being TRBD1 (5 bases). This CDR3 comprises 21 residues. V lost 7 bases and J lost 3, with 36 bases in between. Looked up from germline, CDR1 is MDHEN and CDR2 is SYDVKM. CDR3: CASIKPPRMGPDSTSKETQYF. The CDR3 nucleotides read TGTGCCAGCATCAAGCCTCCGCGGATGGGGCCTGACTCTACCTCCAAAGAGACCCAGTACTTC.

This clonotype was found a few times. J is TRBJ2-7 and V is TRBV6-2 or TRBV6-3; a possible D gene is TRBD2 (6 bases). Trimming cost V 6 bases and J 6 bases, with 18 bases left between them. The CDR3 sequence is 14 residues long. Germline values: CDR1 MNHEY, CDR2 SVGEGT. In nucleotides, the CDR3 is TGTGCCAGCAGATCCCTTCCGGGAGTAATCGAGCAGTACTTC. This translates into CASRSLPGVIEQYF.

The V gene is TRBV29-1, the J gene TRBJ2-3; D is undetermined. Deletions cut 4 bases from V and 5 bases from J, with 7 bases between. In germline, CDR1 is SQVTM, CDR2 ANQGSEA. CDR3 length: 11 residues. CDR3 nucleotides: TGCAGCGTTGCGACGGGAGATACGCAGTATTTT. Translation gives CSVATGDTQYF.

The sample holds many counts of this clonotype. This sequence joins TRBV20-1 and TRBJ2-4; TRBD1 is a possible D gene (6 bases). The CDR3 totals 16 residues. The germline CDR1 and CDR2 sequences are DFQATT and SNEGSKA (reference sequence). V shed 0 bases and J shed 1 base, with 13 bases lying between them. The DNA of the CDR3 is TGCAGTGCTAGAGATAATAACAGGGTGGCCAAAAACATTCAGTACTTC. It is translated as CSARDNNRVAKNIQYF.

The chain couples TRBV7-8 to TRBJ2-1; D may be TRBD1 (5 bases). The CDR3 is made up of 12 amino acids. Germline loops: CDR1 SGHVS, CDR2 FQNEAQ. The V gene lost 1 base and the J gene lost 15 bases, with 13 bases spanning the gap. CDR3 in DNA: TGTGCCAGCAGCTTAGTATCCAGGGAACGGTTCTTC. This codes for CASSLVSRERFF.

This clonotype is medium-sized (0.01 to 0.1%) within its sample. This rearrangement joins TRBV7-2 to TRBJ2-1, with D maybe TRBD2 (7 bases). The CDR3 extends over 15 amino acids. Germline CDR1 SGHTA, CDR2 FQGNSA. Trimming stripped 5 bases from V and 4 bases from J, with 15 bases between. CDR3 loop: CASSPSGGTYNEQFF. The DNA of the CDR3 is TGTGCCAGCAGCCCTAGCGGTGGGACATACAATGAGCAGTTCTTC. Full variable domain (outside the CDR3, taken from reference TRBV7-2 and TRBJ2-1): GAGVSQSPSNKVTEKGKDVELRCDPISGHTALYWYRQSLGQGLEFLIYFQGNSAPDKSGLPSDRFSAERTGGSVSTLTIQRTQQEDSAVYLCASSPSGGTYNEQFFGPGTRLTVL.

This clonotype showed up just a few times. V gene TRBV7-8 combines with J gene TRBJ2-3; 12 nucleotides align to TRBD2. Germline V gives CDR1 SGHVS, CDR2 FQNEAQ. The CDR3 consists of 19 residues. J gave up 4 bases and V 1 base, and 12 bases lay outside the gene matches. The CDR3: CASSLDPFPLAGGPDTQYF. The CDR3 DNA follows: TGTGCCAGCAGCTTAGACCCATTCCCGCTAGCGGGAGGGCCAGATACGCAGTATTTT.

This chain links TRBV28 with TRBJ2-3; possible D gene TRBD2, 5 bases. V shed 2 bases and J shed 0 bases, with 18 bases lying between them. CDR3 length: 18 amino acids. The germline CDR1 and CDR2 sequences are MDHEN and SYDVKM. The CDR3 nucleotides are TGTGCCAGCAGTTTAAGCCGGTGGGGAACGGGGAGCACAGATACGCAGTATTTT. Translating gives CASSLSRWGTGSTDTQYF.

The chain joins TRBV12-3 or TRBV12-4 to TRBJ1-4, with D possibly matching TRBD1 (5 bases). The V end lost 3 bases, the J end lost 7 bases, and 12 bases lay between the germline ends. This CDR3 is built from 14 residues. CDR3 in amino acids: CASSFRQGGEKLFF. In DNA, the CDR3 is TGTGCCAGCAGTTTTAGGCAGGGCGGTGAAAAACTGTTTTTT.

CDR3 loop: CASSQGWLAGGTGANVLTF. Here the CDR3 DNA reads TGTGCCAGCAGCCAAGGCTGGCTAGCGGGGGGAACTGGGGCCAACGTCCTGACTTTC. V and J are TRBV3-1 and TRBJ2-6; 11 bases align to TRBD2. Germline V CDR1 and CDR2: LGHDT, YNNKEL (reference sequence). Unmatched junction bases numbered 7, after V lost 1 base and J lost 2 bases. CDR3 length equals 19 residues. The full variable domain, in which reference TRBV3-1 and TRBJ2-6 provide the parts outside the CDR3, is DTAVSQTPKYLVTQMGNDKSIKCEQNLGHDTMYWYKQDSKKFLKIMFSYNNKELIINETVPNRFSPKSPDKAHLNLHINSLELGDSAVYFCASSQGWLAGGTGANVLTFGAGSRLTVL.

This clonotype was observed at least ten times. V and J are TRBV6-2 or TRBV6-3 and TRBJ2-1, with 10 bases aligning to TRBD2. The V gene end was trimmed by 6 bases and the J gene end by 10 bases; junction bases not matched to a gene: 12. The CDR3 contains 15 residues. Per the germline V gene, CDR1 is MNHEY and CDR2 is SVGEGT. CDR3 sequence: CASRGSGTSAGEQFF. The CDR3 DNA sequence: TGTGCCAGCAGGGGGTCCGGGACTAGCGCTGGGGAGCAGTTCTTC.